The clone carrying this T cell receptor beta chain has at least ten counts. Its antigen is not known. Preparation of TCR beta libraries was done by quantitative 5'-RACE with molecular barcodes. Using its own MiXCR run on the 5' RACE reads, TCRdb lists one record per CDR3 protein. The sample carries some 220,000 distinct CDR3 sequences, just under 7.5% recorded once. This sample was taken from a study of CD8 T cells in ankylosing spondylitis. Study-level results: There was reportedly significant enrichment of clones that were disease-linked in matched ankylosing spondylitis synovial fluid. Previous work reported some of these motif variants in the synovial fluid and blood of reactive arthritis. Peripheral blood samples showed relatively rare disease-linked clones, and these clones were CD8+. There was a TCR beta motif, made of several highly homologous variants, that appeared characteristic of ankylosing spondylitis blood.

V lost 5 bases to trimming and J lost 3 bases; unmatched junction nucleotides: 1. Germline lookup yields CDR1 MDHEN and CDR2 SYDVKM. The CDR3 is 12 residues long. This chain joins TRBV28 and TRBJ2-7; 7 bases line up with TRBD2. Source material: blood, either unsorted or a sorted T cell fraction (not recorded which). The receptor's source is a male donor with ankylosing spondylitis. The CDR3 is CASSRGDYEQYF. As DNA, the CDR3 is TGTGCCAGCAGTCGGGGGGACTACGAGCAGTACTTC.